This T cell receptor (beta chain) comes out of a study of cytomegalovirus exposure and HLA in healthy donors (dated 2017 in TCRdb). In the study overall: According to a later analysis, the approximately 120 validation repertoires were produced on the same platform as the roughly 700 repertoires of the first cohort. A separate validation cohort of over 95 different subjects was used in addition to the 666-subject first cohort. High-throughput TCR immunosequencing, statistical association of individual TCRs with disease status, and machine learning were combined to predict cytomegalovirus infection status. The study was designed to test whether signatures of past pathogen exposure could be identified by cataloging public T cell receptors.

General conclusions and limits of the study: The validation cohort had no HLA typing available for a later analysis, so co-occurrence within that cohort was assessed over all 120 or so repertoires. Across donors, most TCR sequences were observed very rarely, whereas some public TCRs were present in many individuals. Three of the identified cytomegalovirus-associated TCR beta chains were confirmed in vitro to be specific for cytomegalovirus antigens. It was suggested by the authors that the approach could potentially be generalized to other disease states and immunological phenotypes. A later analysis found that TCRs clustered in the first cohort also tended to co-occur in the 95 to 150 validation repertoires, with approximately 95% of cluster scores above 0. A total of 164 TCR beta chains were listed by the study as associated with cytomegalovirus. The classifier was reported to diagnose cytomegalovirus status with high specificity and sensitivity in both the original cohort and the validation cohort.

Comment on this clone: Its antigen is not yet known. Qualities for individual bases were not recorded, and no much larger clone is one base off.

The donors were included in the validation cohort of over a hundred subjects, a group kept apart from the roughly 670-subject first cohort. The protocol used for the library was the immunoSEQ multiplex PCR assay. The source study handled its data this way. A statistical classification framework was built to diagnose cytomegalovirus status from the catalog of TCR beta chain sequences. TCRdb retrieved this table from immuneACCESS and kept in-frame rearrangements only. Not all clones are present; in checked studies, unresolved V genes account for under half, and no reason is known for the remainder. The V and J calls and clone size come from that table; D and trimming were worked out from the DNA. The sample table holds roughly 75,000 clones, of which around 94% were seen once. The ten top clones hold over 2% of the sample. The sequenced material came from PBMCs. The sequence came from a woman younger than 35 in good health and CMV-seronegative.

CDR3 region: CASRPWTSGGWETQYF. The DNA is TGTGCCAGCAGACCCTGGACTAGCGGGGGATGGGAGACCCAGTACTTC. The rearrangement combines TRBV27 with TRBJ2-5, with 13 junctional bases fitting TRBD2. The cysteine opens and the phenylalanine closes a CDR3 of 16 amino acids. The CDR3 DNA has 48 bases and is translated from base 1. For this chain, trimming is 6 bases at the V end and 5 bases at the J end, and the number of junction bases without a gene match is 9. CDR1 and CDR2 were assigned from the germline V gene (reference sequence) as MNHEY and SMNVEV.